Listed below are T cell receptor beta chains from one sample, sequenced in a study of shared clonotypes between healthy human individuals. This table comes from immunoSEQ multiplex PCR, and its TCRdb copy is limited to in-frame clones, with some not included. The table lists hundreds of thousands of clones, approximately 95% of them singletons. The sample consisted of naive CD8+ T cells sorted from blood. Source of these receptors: a woman in her 30s in good health. Each CDR3 is given without its conserved first and last residue. Fields, in order: J gene, V gene, CDR3 protein.

TRBJ2-3 TRBV10-2 ASSLIGTSTDTQY
TRBJ1-4 TRBV9 ASSGGQNNEKLF
TRBJ1-4 TRBV28 ARSYDSKMHATNEKLF
TRBJ1-5 TRBV19 ASTHRDYNQPQH
TRBJ2-3 TRBV4-2 ASSQDRDSTDTQY
TRBJ2-7 TRBV6-1 ASNPGQSSYEQY
TRBJ2-7 TRBV9 ASSVSTDRAIEQY
TRBJ2-1 TRBV27 ASSLRSSYNEQF
TRBJ2-7 TRBV5-1 ASSLGSGGMYEQY
TRBJ1-2 TRBV4-2 ASSSTGLGNYGYT
TRBJ2-1 TRBV5-4 ASSALNEQF